The 27 T cell receptor beta chains below all came from one sample that was sequenced in a study of cytomegalovirus exposure and HLA in healthy donors. It was with 60 Vbeta and 13 Jbeta primers that the PCR ran. Data came from immunoSEQ multiplex PCR; TCRdb stores just in-frame clones and leaves some out. Among approximately 190,000 clones listed, 65% to 85% were seen once. The sample comprised PBMCs. These receptors were taken from a man over 45 in good health and CMV-seronegative.

The CDR3 DNA follows: TGCGCCAGCAGCGGACAGGGGGCGGACGAGACCCAGTACTTC. It specifies CASSGQGADETQYF. This chain uses TRBV5-1 with TRBJ2-5, with 11 bases matching TRBD1. Looked up from germline, CDR1 is SGHRS and CDR2 is YFSETQ. The V and J ends lost 4 bases and 5 bases, in that order; junction bases with no gene match: 4. The CDR3 length is 14 residues.

J is TRBJ2-7 and V is TRBV5-8, with D hard to call. Germline loops: CDR1 SGHTS, CDR2 YDEGEE. Between the trimmed V and J ends, which lost 0 bases and 0 bases, there was a span of 7 bases. The CDR3 contains 14 residues. The CDR3 DNA sequence: TGTGCCAGCAGCTTGGTCTTGAGCTCCTACGAGCAGTACTTC. It encodes CASSLVLSSYEQYF.

On this clone itself: This CDR3 is also generated by other DNA sequences in the sample. The chain couples TRBV7-2 to TRBJ1-6; 7 nucleotides match TRBD1. V lost 5 bases to trimming and J lost 9 bases; unmatched junction nucleotides: 7. The CDR3 has 14 residues. In germline, CDR1 is SGHTA, CDR2 FQGNSA. The chain's CDR3 is CASSPRQGGSPLHF. The CDR3 nucleotides are TGTGCCAGCAGCCCCCGACAGGGAGGTTCACCCCTCCACTTT.

The V and J genes are TRBV7-9 and TRBJ2-1; 10 bases align to TRBD2. Germline V CDR1 and CDR2: SEHNR, FQNEAQ (reference sequence). The CDR3 runs to 16 residues. With 7 bases clipped from V and 4 bases from J, the junction kept 10 bases outside the gene matches. As DNA, the CDR3 is TGTGCCAGCAACACCCCATTAGCGGGGGGTTACAATGAGCAGTTCTTC. This codes for CASNTPLAGGYNEQFF.

This chain joins TRBV6-5 and TRBJ1-1; the D gene is possibly TRBD1 (5 bases). In germline, CDR1 is MNHEY, CDR2 SVGAGI. The CDR3 is made up of 13 amino acids. Trimming removed 6 bases from V and 0 bases from J, with 8 bases in between. The CDR3 sequence is CASRMDMNTEAFF. The CDR3 DNA reads as TGTGCCAGCAGAATGGACATGAACACTGAAGCTTTCTTT.

The V gene is TRBV5-6, the J gene TRBJ1-2; TRBD1 matches at 9 bases. This CDR3 contains 16 residues. V trimming: 4 bases; J trimming: 4 bases; junction bases outside the gene matches: 11. In germline, CDR1 is SGHDT, CDR2 YYEEEE. The CDR3 DNA reads as TGTGCCAGCAGCAGGACAGGGGAGGCTGCGGTCTATGGCTACACCTTC. Translation gives CASSRTGEAAVYGYTF.

The rearrangement links TRBV29-1 to TRBJ2-7; 9 nucleotides align to TRBD1. Trimming at V came to 2 bases and at J to 0 bases, leaving 5 bases not matched to a gene. Germline CDR1 SQVTM, CDR2 ANQGSEA. The CDR3 has 15 residues. This CDR3 is CSVERRTGVSYEQYF. The CDR3, as DNA: TGCAGCGTTGAACGCAGGACAGGGGTCTCCTACGAGCAGTACTTC.

V and J are TRBV19 and TRBJ1-1, with D perhaps matching TRBD1 (6 bases). This CDR3 contains 15 residues. Germline loops: CDR1 LNHDA, CDR2 SQIVND (reference sequence). V was shortened by 5 bases and J by 2 bases, with 15 bases between the two germline ends. CDR3 loop: CASSPLGQTNTEAFF. In DNA, the CDR3 is TGTGCCAGTAGTCCCCTTGGACAGACCAACACTGAAGCTTTCTTT.

The V and J genes are TRBV6-5 and TRBJ1-2; D remains ambiguous. This CDR3 spans 15 amino acids. Germline loops: CDR1 MNHEY, CDR2 SVGAGI. V dropped 0 bases and J dropped 4 bases, with 12 bases sitting between them. CDR3 sequence (DNA): TGTGCCAGCAGTTACTCGAAACAGCCTCTCTATGGCTACACCTTC. This gives the protein CASSYSKQPLYGYTF.

The genes are TRBV28 and TRBJ2-7; 7 bases are shared with TRBD2. The V segment lost 3 bases and the J segment 2 bases; nucleotides outside the gene matches: 4. CDR1 MDHEN and CDR2 SYDVKM come from the germline V gene. The CDR3 totals 14 residues. The CDR3 region has the DNA TGTGCCAGCAGTTTTCAGCGGGGAGCCTACGAGCAGTACTTC. This sequence encodes CASSFQRGAYEQYF.

This rearrangement joins TRBV19 to TRBJ1-1, with no clear D. The CDR3 totals 14 residues. V was shortened by 4 bases and J by 4 bases, with 13 bases between the two germline ends. Germline V gene data show CDR1 as LNHDA and CDR2 as SQIVND (reference sequence). CDR3 bases: TGTGCCAGTAGTACCCAGGAGGAGGTCACTGAAGCTTTCTTT. Encoded protein: CASSTQEEVTEAFF.

This sequence joins TRBV10-3 and TRBJ2-2, with 8 bases that match TRBD2. This CDR3 comprises 16 residues. V was pared by 7 bases and J by 0 bases, with 7 bases of the junction left unmatched. The V gene's germline CDR1 is ENHRY and CDR2 SYGVKD. CDR3 sequence (DNA): TGTGCCATCAAATACAGCGGGGGCCCGAACACCGGGGAGCTGTTTTTT. Translated: CAIKYSGGPNTGELFF.

Concerning this clone itself: The junction departs from the called germline gene at one end, perhaps through a read error. The genes are TRBV7-7 and TRBJ2-5; 9 bases match TRBD1. The CDR3 is 16 residues long. Germline assignment: CDR1 SSHAT and CDR2 FNYEAQ (reference sequence). This chain's CDR3 is CASSSSLGTGKETQYF. CDR3 DNA sequence: TGTGCTAGCAGCTCCTCCTTGGGGACAGGGAAAGAGACCCAGTACTTC.

The rearrangement joins TRBV7-9 to TRBJ2-2; TRBD1 is a possible D gene (5 bases). Trimming removed 6 bases at V and 4 bases at J, with 15 bases between. Germline lookup yields CDR1 SEHNR and CDR2 FQNEAQ (reference sequence). This CDR3 is 15 amino acids long. This CDR3 reads CASRGEGVPTGELFF. The CDR3 nucleotides read TGTGCCAGCAGAGGGGAAGGGGTGCCCACCGGGGAGCTGTTTTTT.

The chain combines TRBV11-2 with TRBJ1-3, with 10 bases matching TRBD1. V gave up 4 bases and J gave up 0 bases; unmatched junction bases: 3. The CDR3 runs 16 residues. Germline V lookup: CDR1 SGHAT, CDR2 FQNNGV. CDR3 nucleotides: TGTGCCAGCAGCTCGTGGACAGGGGGCTCTGGAAACACCATATATTTT. Translating gives CASSSWTGGSGNTIYF.

This clone was seen a few times. The chain couples TRBV7-9 to TRBJ1-1; tentatively, D is TRBD1 (6 bases). This CDR3 contains 14 residues. V lost 6 bases and J 3 bases, leaving 14 bases between the germline ends. CDR1 SEHNR and CDR2 FQNEAQ come from the germline V gene (reference sequence). CDR3: CASRQQGPDTEAFF. The CDR3 nucleotides are TGTGCCAGCAGACAACAGGGACCGGACACTGAAGCTTTCTTT.

CDR3 nucleotides: TGTGCCAGCAGTTACTCCGTCCACAATGAGCAGTTCTTC. This translates into CASSYSVHNEQFF. V gene TRBV6-5 combines with J gene TRBJ2-1; D gene uncertain. Germline V CDR1 and CDR2: MNHEY, SVGAGI. Trimming left V 0 bases short and J 5 bases short, with 5 bases between. The CDR3 totals 13 residues.

In this sample, this clone turned up a few times. This chain connects TRBV27 to TRBJ2-2; the match to TRBD1 covers 9 bases. Trimming took 7 bases from V and 6 from J; bases not matched to a gene: 12. CDR1 is MNHEY and CDR2 is SMNVEV in the germline V gene (reference sequence). The CDR3 length is 16 residues. The CDR3 loop reads CASTDWNDRGAGELFF. As DNA, the CDR3 is TGTGCCAGCACCGACTGGAACGACAGGGGGGCCGGGGAGCTGTTTTTT.

The chain links TRBV9 to TRBJ2-7, with a possible D match to TRBD1 (6 bases). Germline lookup yields CDR1 SGDLS and CDR2 YYNGEE. Trimming pared 9 bases from V and 6 bases from J, leaving 10 bases between. CDR3 size: 10 residues. Written as DNA, the CDR3 is TGTGCCAACCGAGGGGGCGAGCAGTACTTC. This translates into CANRGGEQYF.

This sequence joins TRBV5-1 and TRBJ1-3; D is uncertain. The germline V gene encodes CDR1 SGHRS and CDR2 YFSETQ. CDR3 length: 15 residues. Trimming shortened V by 0 bases and J by 0 bases, and 7 bases separated the two germline ends. CDR3: CASSLGWSSGNTIYF. In DNA, the CDR3 is TGCGCCAGCAGCTTGGGTTGGAGCTCTGGAAACACCATATATTTT.

V gene TRBV6-4 combines with J gene TRBJ1-6; a weak D match, TRBD1 (5 bases). From germline, CDR1 is MRHNA and CDR2 SNTAGT. This CDR3 region has 14 residues. Deletions cut 6 bases from V and 8 bases from J, with 14 bases between. CDR3: CASRDTNLDSPLHF. The CDR3 DNA follows: TGTGCCAGCAGGGACACAAACCTCGATTCACCCCTCCACTTT.

As for this clone: The identical CDR3 is also encoded by other nucleotide sequences in the sample. The gene calls are TRBV18 and TRBJ1-1; D remains unclear. Trimming removed 0 bases at V and 1 base at J, with 3 bases between. Per germline, CDR1 KGHSH and CDR2 LQKENI. This CDR3 comprises 13 residues. CDR3 in amino acids: CASSPPANTEAFF. CDR3 sequence (DNA): TGTGCCAGCTCACCACCGGCGAACACTGAAGCTTTCTTT.

On this clone itself: One junction end does not reproduce the germline sequence, and a read error may be involved. Additional DNA sequences in this sample encode the identical CDR3. The J gene is TRBJ2-2, the V gene TRBV18, with D maybe TRBD2 (6 bases). CDR3 length equals 15 residues. Germline V gene data show CDR1 as KGHSH and CDR2 as LQKENI. In nucleotides, the CDR3 is TGTGCCAGCTCCGCCGGGACTCCTAACACCGGGGAGCTGTTCTTT. Protein: CASSAGTPNTGELFF.

Comments on this clone: Other DNA sequences in this specimen translate into the identical CDR3. The chain recombines TRBV30 with TRBJ1-1, with 8 bases fitting TRBD1. Per germline, CDR1 GTSNPN and CDR2 SVGIG (reference sequence). The CDR3 consists of 14 residues. J was trimmed by 2 bases and V by 2 bases; bases with no gene match: 4. DNA for the CDR3: TGTGCCTGGAGTACCGGACAGGGTAACACTGAAGCTTTCTTT. Translating gives CAWSTGQGNTEAFF.

A few counts support this clone. This sequence joins TRBV7-2 and TRBJ1-4, with D unresolved. The ends were cut back, 5 bases at V and 7 bases at J, with 14 bases in the middle. The CDR3 has 14 residues. The germline CDR1 and CDR2 sequences are SGHTA and FQGNSA. The CDR3 loop reads CASSHGMWGEKLFF. The CDR3 DNA is TGTGCCAGCAGCCACGGGATGTGGGGTGAAAAACTGTTTTTT.

Only one count was recorded for this clone. DNA for the CDR3: TGTGCCAGCAGCCACAGGACAGAGAAGGTCCACGAGCAGTACTTC. The encoded protein is CASSHRTEKVHEQYF. This chain joins TRBV11-2 and TRBJ2-7; the D gene is possibly TRBD1 (6 bases). Germline V CDR1 and CDR2: SGHAT, FQNNGV. The germline V and J ends were trimmed by 5 bases and 5 bases, with 19 bases remaining between them. The CDR3 runs to 15 residues.

The chain employs TRBV9 and TRBJ2-1, with 7 bases that match TRBD1. There are 15 residues in the CDR3. Unmatched junction bases numbered 12, after V lost 4 bases and J lost 8 bases. Germline V gene data show CDR1 as SGDLS and CDR2 as YYNGEE. CDR3 protein: CASSFRGLVNDEQFF. The CDR3, as DNA: TGTGCCAGCAGCTTCAGGGGGTTAGTTAACGATGAGCAGTTCTTC.